The 19 T cell receptor beta chains below all came from one sample that was sequenced in a study of blood T cell repertoires in COVID-19. The assay was immunoSEQ multiplex PCR, and TCRdb's table has in-frame clones only and misses some. The sample shows a few hundred thousand clones, 75% to 90% of them seen only once. The sample taken for sequencing was PBMCs or T cells enriched from blood (not recorded which). These receptors all stem from a man aged 18-30 years who had recovered from COVID-19.

V is TRBV25-1 and J is TRBJ2-3; perhaps TRBD2 as D (5 bases). V lost 3 bases, J lost 6 bases, and 16 bases lay in between. This CDR3 has 15 residues. Germline V CDR1 and CDR2: MGHDK, SYGVNS. This CDR3 is CASSDFKGPSDTQYF. DNA of the CDR3: TGTGCCAGCAGTGACTTCAAAGGGCCTAGCGATACGCAGTATTTT.

Remarks on this clone: The identical CDR3 is also encoded by other nucleotide sequences in the sample. The chain links TRBV7-9 to TRBJ2-7; D perhaps matches TRBD1 (5 bases). V gave up 2 bases and J gave up 2 bases, with 7 bases separating them. The CDR3 covers 13 residues. Germline CDR1 reads SEHNR; CDR2 reads FQNEAQ (reference sequence). The CDR3 here is CASSLQGTYEQYF. The DNA of the CDR3 is TGTGCCAGCAGCTTACAGGGCACCTACGAGCAGTACTTC.

V usage is TRBV11-2 and J usage is TRBJ1-6; weak D call: TRBD1 (5 bases). CDR1 is SGHAT, CDR2 FQNNGV, per germline. The CDR3 length is 17 residues. Trimming cost V 7 bases and J 9 bases, with 25 bases left between them. The CDR3 spells CASTVTLLRGVGSPLHF. CDR3 bases: TGTGCCAGCACCGTTACCCTACTACGGGGGGTCGGTTCACCCCTCCACTTT.

This chain joins TRBV10-3 and TRBJ2-3, with TRBD2 matching over 8 bases. The V and J ends lost 10 bases and 1 base, in that order; junction bases with no gene match: 13. The CDR3 is 16 residues long. The germline V gene encodes CDR1 ENHRY and CDR2 SYGVKD. The CDR3 nucleotides read TGTGCCACCCGGGGGGGAGGGGTGGCAGGCACAGATACGCAGTATTTT. It encodes CATRGGGVAGTDTQYF.

The rearrangement uses TRBV6-7 and TRBJ2-7, with 8 nucleotides matching TRBD2. TRBV6-7 is known as an ORF, though its function is uncertain. V gave up 4 bases and J gave up 4 bases; unmatched junction bases: 9. This CDR3 has 15 residues. The CDR3 spells CASSFRREASYEQYF. CDR3 DNA sequence: TGTGCCAGCAGTTTCAGGCGGGAGGCCTCATACGAGCAGTACTTC.

The chain recombines TRBV4-2 with TRBJ2-7; 10 bases map to TRBD1. This CDR3 comprises 14 residues. Trimming took 4 bases from V and 1 from J; bases not matched to a gene: 1. CDR1 LGHNA and CDR2 YNFKEQ come from the germline V gene. This CDR3 reads CASSPGQGSYEQYF. The DNA for the CDR3 is TGTGCCAGCAGCCCGGGACAGGGGTCCTACGAGCAGTACTTC.

This rearrangement joins TRBV7-3 to TRBJ2-2; 8 bases map to TRBD2. The V gene's germline CDR1 is SGHTA and CDR2 FQGTGA. Trimming took 5 bases from V and 2 from J; bases not matched to a gene: 10. The CDR3 length is 17 residues. CDR3 nucleotide sequence: TGTGCCAGCAGCCTCCACCGGGAGGGCGGAAACACCGGGGAGCTGTTTTTT. Its protein product is CASSLHREGGNTGELFF.

The chain is built from TRBV7-9 and TRBJ2-6; 7 bases are a match to TRBD1. J was trimmed by 4 bases and V by 2 bases; bases with no gene match: 8. Germline CDR1 SEHNR, CDR2 FQNEAQ (reference sequence). The CDR3 is made up of 17 amino acids. CDR3 sequence (DNA): TGTGCCAGCAGCTTATCTAGGGGGCTAGGAGGGGCCAACGTCCTGACTTTC. Protein: CASSLSRGLGGANVLTF.

J is TRBJ2-7 and V is TRBV19, with 7 positions matching TRBD1. V shed 6 bases, J shed 1 base, and the junction held 15 bases outside the gene matches. The CDR3 has 17 residues. The germline V gene has CDR1 LNHDA and CDR2 SQIVND (reference sequence). The chain's CDR3 is CASRRDSHPESSYEQYF. The DNA of the CDR3 is TGTGCCAGTAGACGGGACAGTCACCCAGAATCATCCTACGAGCAGTACTTC.

This clone was observed at least ten times. The gene calls are TRBV9 and TRBJ2-3; maybe TRBD2 (5 bases). From germline, CDR1 is SGDLS and CDR2 YYNGEE. The V and J ends lost 1 base and 3 bases respectively, with 15 bases between them. This CDR3 region has 16 residues. The CDR3 DNA sequence: TGTGCCAGCAGCGTATTAGTCGGGGTAGAAACAGATACGCAGTATTTT. Translating it yields CASSVLVGVETDTQYF.

The J gene is TRBJ1-3, the V gene TRBV7-7; 9 positions match TRBD1. CDR1 is SSHAT and CDR2 is FNYEAQ in the germline V gene (reference sequence). This CDR3 region has 15 residues. V dropped 5 bases and J dropped 3; count of bases not matched to a gene: 5. The CDR3 loop is CASSPGTGSGNTIYF. Written as DNA, the CDR3 is TGTGCCAGCAGCCCCGGGACAGGGAGTGGAAACACCATATATTTT.

V usage is TRBV2 and J usage is TRBJ1-1; D is ambiguous. Germline loops: CDR1 SNHLY, CDR2 FYNNEI. This CDR3 is 14 amino acids long. V lost 4 bases and J lost 0, with 9 bases in between. The CDR3 DNA is TGTGCCAGCAGTGTTGTACAGATGAACACTGAAGCTTTCTTT. Protein: CASSVVQMNTEAFF.

V is TRBV6-5 and J is TRBJ2-7, with D possibly TRBD1 on 6 matching bases. V shed 6 bases and J shed 3 bases, with 15 bases lying between them. The CDR3 has 14 residues. Germline lookup yields CDR1 MNHEY and CDR2 SVGAGI. The CDR3 reads CASRNTGINYEQYF. Written as DNA, the CDR3 is TGTGCCAGCAGAAACACAGGGATCAACTACGAGCAGTACTTC.

As regards this clone: In the same sample, other DNA sequences code for this CDR3. J is TRBJ2-2 and V is TRBV10-1; 7 nucleotides agree with TRBD1. CDR1 WNHNN and CDR2 SYGVQD come from the germline V gene (reference sequence). After removal of 6 bases from V and 4 bases from J, the junction contained 5 bases not matched to a gene. The CDR3 runs to 14 residues. In DNA, the CDR3 is TGCGCCAGCAGAGCCGGGACAGCCACCGGGGAGCTGTTTTTT. Its translation: CASRAGTATGELFF.

J is TRBJ2-1 and V is TRBV5-1; tentative D call: TRBD2 (6 bases). The CDR3 is 14 residues long. V lost 6 bases and J lost 1, with 11 bases in between. CDR1 is SGHRS and CDR2 is YFSETQ in the germline V gene. Here the CDR3 reads CASKAGKSYNEQFF. The CDR3 DNA reads TGCGCCAGCAAGGCGGGGAAGTCCTACAATGAGCAGTTCTTC.

For the CDR3, the DNA is TGTGCCAGCACCAAAGACAGGGGGAATTCACCCCTCCACTTT. Its translation is CASTKDRGNSPLHF. This sequence joins TRBV2 and TRBJ1-6, with 9 positions matching TRBD1. This CDR3 is built from 14 residues. The V gene end was trimmed by 7 bases and the J gene end by 7 bases; junction bases not matched to a gene: 5. Germline assignment: CDR1 SNHLY and CDR2 FYNNEI. Looking up the rest from reference TRBV2 and TRBJ1-6 gives the full variable domain: EPEVTQTPSHQVTQMGQEVILRCVPISNHLYFYWYRQILGQKVEFLVSFYNNEISEKSEIFDDQFSVERPDGSNFTLKIRSTKLEDSAMYFCASTKDRGNSPLHFGNGTRLTVT.

The chain combines TRBV3-1 (or the pseudogene TRBV3-2) with TRBJ2-2; 11 bases are a match to TRBD2. Germline CDR1 reads LGHDT; CDR2 reads YNNKEL (reference sequence). V gave up 4 bases and J gave up 5 bases; unmatched junction bases: 9. The CDR3 totals 17 residues. The CDR3 bases are TGTGCCAGCAGCCTTAGCGGGAGGGCCCTCAGTACCGGGGAGCTGTTTTTT. Amino acids: CASSLSGRALSTGELFF.

The gene calls are TRBV4-1 and TRBJ1-2, with D possibly matching TRBD1 (6 bases). Trimming removed 1 base at V and 7 bases at J, with 16 bases between. Germline CDR1 and CDR2: MGHRA and YSYEKL. The CDR3 runs to 15 residues. This chain's CDR3 is CASSQGVAGAFGYTF. Here the CDR3 DNA reads TGCGCCAGCAGCCAAGGGGTGGCGGGGGCTTTTGGCTACACCTTC.

The genes are TRBV2 and TRBJ1-6, with D possibly being TRBD1 (5 bases). V was pared by 7 bases and J by 6 bases, with 16 bases between. The CDR3 spans 15 residues. Germline V CDR1 and CDR2: SNHLY, FYNNEI. The CDR3 sequence is CASNRGTLGNSPLHF. The CDR3 DNA is TGTGCCAGCAATAGGGGCACACTCGGTAATTCACCCCTCCACTTT.